This T cell receptor beta chain emerged from a study of blood T cell repertoires in COVID-19. Germline CDR1 is ENHRY and CDR2 is SYGVKD. This CDR3 spans 14 amino acids. The V and J ends lost 10 bases and 4 bases, in that order; junction bases with no gene match: 12. The method was immunoSEQ multiplex PCR; TCRdb's version includes in-frame clones alone and lacks a portion of them. There are over 250,000 clones in the sample; more than 70% occur only once, and 0.99% lies in the top ten. Sample: peripheral blood. This receptor was identified in a middle-aged woman who had recovered from COVID-19. The chain has TRBV10-3 and TRBJ1-1, with TRBD1 matching 7 bases. The CDR3 sequence: CATARDSKATEAFF. CDR3 in DNA: TGTGCCACCGCCCGGGACAGCAAAGCCACTGAAGCTTTCTTT.